A selection of T cell receptor beta chains follows, all from one sample in a study of shared clonotypes between healthy human individuals. Generated by immunoSEQ multiplex PCR, the TCRdb table keeps only in-frame clones and is missing some. The sample includes around 2.1 million clones, around 93% of them seen just once. Sequencing was done on a sample of naive CD8+ T cells from PBMCs. The receptors were sampled from a man younger than 35 in good health. Some clones in this sample may be carry-over from other donors' samples. Both conserved end residues are part of each CDR3. The D gene is left open where the match is weak. The size field is filled for only some rows; it gives once, few, many or a size class.

>-|TRBV7-9|TRBJ2-7|-
CASSPDGYEQYF
TGTGCCAGCAGCCCGGACGGCTACGAGCAGTACTTC
>TRBD2|TRBV5-4|TRBJ2-7|once
CASSVRLAGNYEQYF
TGTGCCAGCAGCGTCCGACTAGCGGGGAACTACGAGCAGTACTTC
>TRBD1|TRBV10-3|TRBJ2-7|-
CAISVRSGQGEGYEQYF
TGTGCCATCAGTGTCAGATCCGGACAGGGAGAGGGTTACGAGCAGTACTTC
>-|TRBV19|TRBJ2-1|-
CATSRTSSSYNEQFF
TGTGCCACCTCACGGACCTCAAGCTCCTACAATGAGCAGTTCTTC
>-|TRBV28|TRBJ1-1|-
CASSFSSTILSRTEAFF
TGTGCCAGCAGTTTTTCTTCCACCATCTTGTCGCGCACTGAAGCTTTCTTT
>-|TRBV5-5|TRBJ2-5|-
CASRTYLGQETQYF
TGTGCCAGCAGGACGTACCTGGGGCAAGAGACCCAGTACTTC
>-|TRBV9|TRBJ2-6|-
CASRGAGGANVLTF
TGTGCAAGTAGAGGGGCTGGTGGGGCCAACGTCCTGACTTTC
>-|TRBV21-1|TRBJ2-3|-
CASSELSRSSTDTQYF
TGTGCCAGCAGCGAACTTTCCCGGAGTAGCACAGATACGCAGTATTTT
>TRBD2|TRBV6-1|TRBJ2-7|-
CASSDGWEGLYEQYF
TGTGCCAGCAGTGATGGTTGGGAGGGCCTGTACGAGCAGTACTTC
>TRBD2|TRBV27|TRBJ2-1|-
CASSKGLAGFSNEQFF
TGTGCCAGCAGTAAGGGACTAGCGGGATTTTCCAATGAGCAGTTCTTC
>TRBD1|TRBV19|TRBJ1-4|-
CASSPRGQGEATNEKLFF
TGTGCCAGTAGCCCTAGGGGACAGGGTGAAGCAACTAATGAAAAACTGTTTTTT
>-|TRBV9|TRBJ2-3|-
CASSLLGRPTDTQYF
TGTGCCAGCAGCCTCCTCGGTAGGCCCACAGATACGCAGTATTTT
>-|TRBV13|TRBJ1-1|few
CASSAGQLEAFF
TGTGCCAGCAGCGCCGGACAGCTTGAAGCTTTCTTT
>-|TRBV7-3|TRBJ2-2|-
CATGVSGNTGELFF
TGTGCCACCGGGGTGTCGGGAAACACCGGGGAGCTGTTTTTT
>-|TRBV10-1|TRBJ1-1|once
CASSEGTKTEAFF
TGCGCCAGCAGTGAAGGGACGAAGACTGAAGCTTTCTTT
>-|TRBV29-1|TRBJ2-1|-
CSATPWLDNEQFF
TGCAGCGCCACCCCCTGGCTGGACAATGAGCAGTTCTTC
>-|TRBV7-9|TRBJ2-3|-
CASTGSDTQYF
TGTGCCAGCACGGGGTCAGATACGCAGTATTTT
>-|TRBV28|TRBJ1-2|-
CASRSTGSYGYTF
TGTGCCAGCAGATCCACAGGGAGCTATGGCTACACCTTC
>TRBD1|TRBV5-4|TRBJ2-4|-
CASSHRDSENIQYF
TGTGCCAGCAGCCACCGGGACAGTGAAAACATTCAGTACTTC
>-|TRBV6-5|TRBJ1-3|-
CASTSHSSGNTIYF
TGTGCCAGCACGTCCCATTCCTCTGGAAACACCATATATTTT
>-|TRBV2|TRBJ2-7|-
CASSPKVPDRDFYEQYF
TGTGCCAGCAGTCCCAAGGTCCCCGACAGGGACTTCTACGAGCAGTACTTC
>-|TRBV19|TRBJ1-2|few
CASSPGQRYGYTF
TGTGCCAGTAGTCCCGGACAGCGCTATGGCTACACCTTC
>TRBD2|TRBV6-5|TRBJ2-7|-
CASSPRLAGTYEQYF
TGTGCCAGCAGCCCAAGACTAGCGGGTACCTACGAGCAGTACTTC
>-|TRBV7-9|TRBJ2-7|-
CASSPPSYEQYF
TGTGCCAGCAGCCCCCCCTCCTACGAGCAGTACTTC
>TRBD2|TRBV11-2|TRBJ2-3|-
CASSLVRGLLAGVTDTQYF
TGTGCCAGCAGCTTAGTGCGCGGATTGCTAGCGGGGGTCACAGATACGCAGTATTTT
>-|TRBV28|TRBJ1-3|-
CASRSGVLSGNTIYF
TGTGCCAGCAGGTCAGGGGTACTCTCTGGAAACACCATATATTTT
>TRBD1|TRBV15|TRBJ1-4|-
CASRDRSSEKLFF
TGTGCCTCCAGGGACAGGTCGTCGGAAAAACTGTTTTTT
>-|TRBV6-1|TRBJ2-7|-
CASSENTAYEQYF
TGTGCCAGCAGTGAAAACACGGCTTACGAGCAGTACTTC
>-|TRBV4-3|TRBJ2-7|-
CASSSLLGHEQYF
TGCGCCAGCAGCTCCCTCCTAGGCCACGAGCAGTACTTC
>-|TRBV9|TRBJ1-2|few
CASSGEYGYTF
TGTGCCAGCAGCGGGGAATATGGCTACACCTTC
>-|TRBV29-1|TRBJ1-2|once
CSVEEFGGLPNYGYTF
TGCAGCGTTGAAGAATTTGGAGGGCTTCCTAACTATGGCTACACCTTC
>-|TRBV7-2|TRBJ1-3|-
CASSPRGANTIYF
TGTGCCAGCAGCCCCAGAGGGGCAAACACCATATATTTT
>-|TRBV29-1|TRBJ2-7|-
CSVGDPSYEQYF
TGCAGCGTAGGGGACCCCTCCTACGAGCAGTACTTC
>-|TRBV20-1|TRBJ2-1|-
CSANSYNEQFF
TGCAGTGCTAACTCATACAATGAGCAGTTCTTC
>TRBD1|TRBV9|TRBJ2-7|-
CASSVVGTGPREQYF
TGTGCCAGCAGCGTAGTTGGGACAGGGCCCAGGGAGCAGTACTTC
>TRBD1|TRBV6-6|TRBJ2-5|-
CASSGDRGLRTETQYF
TGTGCCAGCAGTGGGGACAGGGGGCTTCGCACAGAGACCCAGTACTTC
>-|TRBV9|TRBJ2-7|-
CASSVGGTHSYEQYF
TGTGCCAGCAGCGTAGGCGGGACCCACTCCTACGAGCAGTACTTC
>-|TRBV7-6|TRBJ2-2|-
CASSATLLTAWNTGELFF
TGTGCCAGCAGCGCCACCCTCCTCACTGCATGGAACACCGGGGAGCTGTTTTTT
>-|TRBV11-1|TRBJ2-7|-
CASSSGPGEQYF
TGTGCCAGCAGCTCCGGCCCCGGGGAGCAGTACTTC
>-|TRBV7-9|TRBJ1-1|once
CASSLVAGSVSEAFF
TGTGCCAGCAGCTTAGTCGCAGGGTCAGTATCTGAAGCTTTCTTT
>TRBD1|TRBV5-6|TRBJ2-1|-
CASSLMRGHEQFF
TGTGCCAGCAGCTTGATGAGGGGGCATGAGCAGTTCTTC
>-|TRBV9|TRBJ2-7|-
CASSVGGTTYEQYF
TGTGCCAGCAGCGTAGGAGGGACCACCTACGAGCAGTACTTC
>TRBD1|TRBV6-1|TRBJ2-3|-
CASSEVWTGISTDTQYF
TGTGCCAGCAGTGAAGTTTGGACAGGGATTAGCACAGATACGCAGTATTTT
>TRBD1|TRBV7-8|TRBJ1-5|-
CASSLATGTWQPQHF
TGTGCCAGCAGCTTAGCGACAGGGACTTGGCAGCCCCAGCATTTT
>-|TRBV2|TRBJ1-4|-
CASRPGRGPLTNEKLFF
TGTGCCAGCAGGCCGGGCAGAGGACCACTTACTAATGAAAAACTGTTTTTT
>-|TRBV27|TRBJ1-2|-
CASSLSPSYYGYTF
TGTGCCAGCAGTTTATCGCCAAGCTACTATGGCTACACCTTC
>-|TRBV7-9|TRBJ2-5|-
CASSFTPRDKIQETQYF
TGTGCCAGCAGCTTCACTCCCCGGGACAAAATACAAGAGACCCAGTACTTC
>TRBD1|TRBV7-3|TRBJ2-7|-
CASSSRTGGYEQYF
TGTGCCAGCAGCTCCAGGACAGGGGGCTACGAGCAGTACTTC
>-|TRBV10-3|TRBJ2-7|-
CATEREIGQIYEQYF
TGTGCCACCGAAAGGGAAATCGGACAGATCTACGAGCAGTACTTC
>TRBD1|TRBV7-8|TRBJ2-7|-
CASSLGRDRVGYEQYF
TGTGCCAGCAGCTTAGGGAGGGACAGGGTCGGATACGAGCAGTACTTC
>TRBD1|TRBV27|TRBJ1-2|-
CASISREGARYGYTF
TGTGCCAGCATCTCACGAGAGGGGGCAAGGTATGGCTACACCTTC
>-|TRBV7-9|TRBJ2-2|-
CASSLSYGASTGELFF
TGTGCCAGCAGCTTGTCTTATGGAGCCAGCACCGGGGAGCTGTTTTTT
>-|TRBV4-2|TRBJ2-2|-
CASSQGVYSGTGELFF
TGTGCCAGCAGCCAGGGCGTTTACTCGGGTACCGGGGAGCTGTTTTTT
>TRBD1|TRBV6-5|TRBJ2-4|-
CASSPQGAAENIQYF
TGTGCCAGCAGCCCCCAGGGGGCGGCGGAAAACATTCAGTACTTC